This T cell receptor (beta chain) comes out of a study of molecular identifiers for immune sequencing clone quantification. Study-wide points: Barcode sharing among identical TCR molecules could make large clones appear smaller.

TCRdb passed the PCR reads through MiXCR, listing each CDR3 protein once. The repertoire holds about 630,000 distinct CDR3 sequences, with 25% as singletons. This clonotype was picked up many times. Antigen: not known. Sorting captured naive CD8 T cells as CD8+CD4-CCR7+CD45RA+. The clonotype originates from a human donor in good health. Some libraries in this study had Jurkat cell RNA spiked in. The sequencing input was naive CD8+ T cells from blood, with Jurkat cell RNA spiked in. As to subset: FACS-sorted CD8+CD4-CCR7+CD45RA+ naive T cells.

As DNA, the CDR3 is TGCGCCAGCAGCCAAGACCCCGGGAACTACGAGCAGTACTTC. Translating it yields CASSQDPGNYEQYF. The V and J genes are TRBV4-3 and TRBJ2-7, with D possibly being TRBD2 (5 bases). The CDR3 length is 14 residues. V was shortened by 0 bases and J by 3 bases, with 9 bases between the two germline ends. The V gene's germline CDR1 is LGHNA and CDR2 YSLEER.